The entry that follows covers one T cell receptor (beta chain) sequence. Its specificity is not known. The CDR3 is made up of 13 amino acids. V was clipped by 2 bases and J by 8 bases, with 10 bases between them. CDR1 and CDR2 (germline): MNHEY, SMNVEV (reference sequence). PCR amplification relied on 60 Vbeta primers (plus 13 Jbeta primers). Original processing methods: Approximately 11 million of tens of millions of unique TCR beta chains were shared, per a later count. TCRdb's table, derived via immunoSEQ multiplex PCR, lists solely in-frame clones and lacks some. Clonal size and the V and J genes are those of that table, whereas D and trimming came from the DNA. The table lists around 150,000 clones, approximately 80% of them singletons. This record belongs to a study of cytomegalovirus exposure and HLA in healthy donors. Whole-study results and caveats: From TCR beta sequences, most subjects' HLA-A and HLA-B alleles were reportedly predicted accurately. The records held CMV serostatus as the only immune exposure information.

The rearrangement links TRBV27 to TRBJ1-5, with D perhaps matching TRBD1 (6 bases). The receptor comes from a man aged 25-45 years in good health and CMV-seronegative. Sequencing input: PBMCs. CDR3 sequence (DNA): TGTGCCAGCAGTTTAGGGGGCTACGAGCCCCAGCATTTT. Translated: CASSLGGYEPQHF.